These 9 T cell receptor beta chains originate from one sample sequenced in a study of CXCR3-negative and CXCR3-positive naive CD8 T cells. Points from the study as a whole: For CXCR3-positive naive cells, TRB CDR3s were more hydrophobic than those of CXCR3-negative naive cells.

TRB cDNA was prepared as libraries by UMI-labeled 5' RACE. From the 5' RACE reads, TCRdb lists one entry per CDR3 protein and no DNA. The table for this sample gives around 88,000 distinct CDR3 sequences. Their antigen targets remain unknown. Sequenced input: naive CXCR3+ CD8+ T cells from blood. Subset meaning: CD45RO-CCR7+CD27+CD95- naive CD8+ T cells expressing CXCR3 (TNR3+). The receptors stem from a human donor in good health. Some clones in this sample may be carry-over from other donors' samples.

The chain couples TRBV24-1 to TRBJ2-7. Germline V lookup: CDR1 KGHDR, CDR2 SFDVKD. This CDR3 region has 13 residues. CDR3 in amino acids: CATSVGSNYEQYF.

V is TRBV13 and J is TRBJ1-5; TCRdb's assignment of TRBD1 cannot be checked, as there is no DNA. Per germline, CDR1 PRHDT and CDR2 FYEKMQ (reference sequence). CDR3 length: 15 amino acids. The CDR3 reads CASSFSGTGNQPQHF.

The CDR3 loop reads CASSQEGQGESVAYEQYF. The genes are TRBV4-1 and TRBJ2-7; TCRdb gives TRBD1 as the D gene, but with no DNA this cannot be confirmed. This CDR3 has 18 residues. The germline V gene encodes CDR1 MGHRA and CDR2 YSYEKL.

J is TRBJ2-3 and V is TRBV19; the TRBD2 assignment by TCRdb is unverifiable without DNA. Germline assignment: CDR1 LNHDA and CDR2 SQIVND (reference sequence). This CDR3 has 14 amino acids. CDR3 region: CASSQGGRTDTQYF. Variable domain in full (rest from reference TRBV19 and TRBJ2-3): DGGITQSPKYLFRKEGQNVTLSCEQNLNHDAMYWYRQDPGQGLRLIYYSQIVNDFQKGDIAEGYSVSREKKESFPLTVTSAQKNPTAFYLCASSQGGRTDTQYFGPGTRLTVL.

This CDR3 is CASSQERVSPLHF. The chain carries TRBV14 and TRBJ1-6. The CDR3 is 13 residues long. Germline loops: CDR1 SGHDN, CDR2 FVKESK. Full variable domain (missing parts from reference TRBV14 and TRBJ1-6): EAGVTQFPSHSVIEKGQTVTLRCDPISGHDNLYWYRRVMGKEIKFLLHFVKESKQDESGMPNNRFLAERTGGTYSTLKVQPAELEDSGVYFCASSQERVSPLHFGNGTRLTVT.

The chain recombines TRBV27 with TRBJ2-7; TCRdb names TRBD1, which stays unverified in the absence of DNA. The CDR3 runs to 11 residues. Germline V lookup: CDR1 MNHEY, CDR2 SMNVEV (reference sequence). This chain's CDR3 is CASSSRGEQYF.

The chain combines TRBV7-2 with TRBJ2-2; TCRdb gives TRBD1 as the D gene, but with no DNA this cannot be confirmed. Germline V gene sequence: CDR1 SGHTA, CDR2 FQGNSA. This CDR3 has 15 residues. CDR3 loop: CASSSSGGAGGELFF.

The CDR3 is CASSYSEQGRTGELFF. This rearrangement joins TRBV6-5 to TRBJ2-2; TCRdb gives TRBD1 as the D gene, but with no DNA this cannot be confirmed. This CDR3 has 16 amino acids. Per germline, CDR1 MNHEY and CDR2 SVGAGI.

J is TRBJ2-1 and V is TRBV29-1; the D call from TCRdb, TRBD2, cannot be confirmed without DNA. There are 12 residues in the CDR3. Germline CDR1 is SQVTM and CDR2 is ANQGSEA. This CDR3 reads CSVEEGSGEQFF.